This entry lists 10 T cell receptor beta chains sequenced from one sample in a study of CD8 T cells in ankylosing spondylitis. From the 5' RACE reads, TCRdb called clonotypes with MiXCR, one entry per CDR3 protein. The sample shows hundreds of thousands of distinct CDR3 sequences, about 24% of them seen only once. These TCRs' antigens remain unknown. General study results and limits: For ankylosing spondylitis blood, a TCR beta motif of about eight highly homologous variants appeared characteristic.

The source material was blood, either unsorted or a sorted T cell fraction (not recorded which). The source of these receptors is a male donor with ankylosing spondylitis.

The chain recombines TRBV25-1 with TRBJ2-3, with a weak D call TRBD2 (5 bases). This CDR3 is built from 12 residues. CDR1 is MGHDK, CDR2 SYGVNS, per germline. The germline V and J ends were trimmed by 6 bases and 7 bases, with 11 bases remaining between them. CDR3: CASRGGLYTQYF. The CDR3 nucleotides are TGTGCCAGCAGGGGCGGGCTCTATACGCAGTATTTT.

This clonotype has just a few counts. V usage is TRBV4-1 and J usage is TRBJ2-3; D might be TRBD1 or TRBD2, each matching 6 bases. This CDR3 has 15 amino acids. Trimming stripped 0 bases from V and 2 bases from J, with 9 bases between. Germline CDR1 MGHRA, CDR2 YSYEKL. For the CDR3, the DNA is TGCGCCAGCAGCCAAGATCGGGGGCACACAGATACGCAGTATTTT. This sequence encodes CASSQDRGHTDTQYF.

The chain couples TRBV12-3 or TRBV12-4 to TRBJ1-5; no clear D gene. Trimming took 6 bases from V and 0 from J, leaving 12 bases between them. CDR3 length equals 15 residues. The CDR3, as DNA: TGTGCCAGCAGGGTCGGGTCATATAGCAATCAGCCCCAGCATTTT. It codes for CASRVGSYSNQPQHF.

The chain links TRBV12-3 or TRBV12-4 to TRBJ2-2; D is undetermined. CDR3 length equals 15 residues. V shed 3 bases and J shed 7 bases, with 15 bases lying between them. The CDR3 spells CASSLGTMGVGELFF. In DNA, the CDR3 is TGTGCCAGCAGTTTGGGCACGATGGGTGTCGGGGAGCTGTTTTTT.

This clonotype was seen a handful of times. The chain carries TRBV29-1 and TRBJ1-2; no definite D call. Germline V gives CDR1 SQVTM, CDR2 ANQGSEA. The CDR3 runs 14 residues. Trimming left V 3 bases short and J 4 bases short, with 15 bases between. For the CDR3, the DNA is TGCAGCGTTGACCTCATTGGTATCGGCTATGGCTACACCTTC. Amino acids: CSVDLIGIGYGYTF.

This clonotype was found many times. The chain couples TRBV29-1 to TRBJ1-1; no definite D call. CDR1 and CDR2 (germline): SQVTM, ANQGSEA. Trimming removed 5 bases from V and 4 bases from J, with 11 bases in between. There are 12 residues in the CDR3. CDR3 nucleotide sequence: TGCAGCGTTCTCGAGGTCGGCACTGAAGCTTTCTTT. Residues: CSVLEVGTEAFF. Complete variable domain (other parts from reference TRBV29-1 and TRBJ1-1): SAVISQKPSRDICQRGTSLTIQCQVDSQVTMMFWYRQQPGQSLTLIATANQGSEATYESGFVIDKFPISRPNLTFSTLTVSNMSPEDSSIYLCSVLEVGTEAFFGQGTRLTVV.

This clonotype was seen a handful of times. The chain couples TRBV5-8 to TRBJ2-1; a weak D match, TRBD1 (6 bases). The CDR3 spans 15 residues. Looked up from germline, CDR1 is SGHTS and CDR2 is YDEGEE. V shed 5 bases and J shed 5 bases, with 17 bases lying between them. Here the CDR3 reads CASSAGTLPNNEQFF. The CDR3, as DNA: TGTGCCAGCAGTGCCGGGACATTGCCCAACAATGAGCAGTTCTTC.

V is TRBV10-3 and J is TRBJ1-4, with D unresolved. Germline CDR1 is ENHRY and CDR2 is SYGVKD. V dropped 3 bases and J dropped 2 bases, with 4 bases sitting between them. This CDR3 spans 13 amino acids. The CDR3 DNA follows: TGTGCCATCAGTGATTCCACTAATGAAAAACTGTTTTTT. It yields the protein CAISDSTNEKLFF.

This chain links TRBV15 with TRBJ2-1; 14 bases agree with TRBD2. The CDR3 totals 19 residues. In germline, CDR1 is LNHNV, CDR2 YYDKDF (reference sequence). Unmatched junction bases numbered 12, after V lost 4 bases and J lost 4 bases. CDR3 nucleotides: TGTGCCACCAGCAACGGACTAGCGGGAGGTCTATTAGGGTACAATGAGCAGTTCTTC. This translates into CATSNGLAGGLLGYNEQFF.

The chain carries TRBV20-1 and TRBJ1-1; D is undetermined. The ends were cut back, 0 bases at V and 5 bases at J, with 13 bases in the middle. CDR1 is DFQATT, CDR2 SNEGSKA, per germline (reference sequence). The CDR3 loop spans 14 amino acids. CDR3 protein: CSARENWVETEAFF. The CDR3 bases are TGCAGTGCTAGAGAAAATTGGGTTGAGACTGAAGCTTTCTTT.